This T cell receptor beta chain was documented in a study of T cell responses to AZD1222 COVID-19 vaccine. Comment on this clone: Antigen unknown.

Data came from immunoSEQ multiplex PCR; TCRdb stores just in-frame clones and leaves some out. The repertoire holds 200,000 to 250,000 clones, with about 94% as singletons. Study outcomes and limitations: A reported finding is that nearly half of spike-specific TCRs target unmutated variant regions. Spike-specific TCR depth and breadth grew after two AZD1222 doses. Vaccine-associated CD4 TCRs ranged over spike, dominating at 160-218 and 743-854.

V was clipped by 4 bases and J by 0 bases; unmatched bases: 9. Germline CDR1 and CDR2: LGHDT and YNNKEL (reference sequence). The CDR3 runs to 17 residues. V is TRBV3-1 (or the pseudogene TRBV3-2) and J is TRBJ2-1, with 7 bases aligning to TRBD1. This TCR was sampled from an adult who received the MenACWY meningococcal vaccine as a control. The sample in question was peripheral blood, obtained 28 days after the second dose of the MenACWY control vaccine. This chain's CDR3 is CASSPGTELSSYNEQFF. CDR3 in DNA: TGTGCCAGCAGCCCGGGGACAGAACTGAGCTCCTACAATGAGCAGTTCTTC.